The clone carrying this T cell receptor beta chain showed up just a few times. What it binds is unknown. The data are from a study of cytomegalovirus exposure and HLA in healthy donors. Findings and caveats of the study: Later work associated fewer than 20,000 TCR beta sequences with HLA alleles at 0.05 false discovery rate. Sequencing depth roughly uniform across donors was assumed in presence/absence analyses. In a later analysis, common viral pathogens appeared linked to several of the most significant clusters. By HLA locus, TCR association rates varied in a later analysis, with DRB1 showing the most and HLA-C the fewest.

PCR was performed using 60 Vbeta and 13 Jbeta primers. Sequencing was performed with immunoSEQ multiplex PCR; in TCRdb, only in-frame clones are kept and a portion is missing. The sample shows about 160,000 clones, about four fifths of them seen only once. This sequence originates from a woman aged 50 to 65 in good health and CMV-seronegative. Source material: PBMCs.

The CDR3 region has the DNA TGCAGCGCACCATGGGGGGGTCAGGAGAACACTGAAGCTTTCTTT. It codes for CSAPWGGQENTEAFF. This chain uses TRBV29-1 with TRBJ1-1; weak D call: TRBD1 (5 bases). The V end lost 7 bases, the J end lost 1 base, and 19 bases lay between the germline ends. Germline V gives CDR1 SQVTM, CDR2 ANQGSEA. The CDR3 consists of 15 residues.